The entry below describes one T cell receptor (beta chain). The antigen is undetermined. This record belongs to a study of shared clonotypes between healthy human individuals. General study points: Relative to clonotypes present in all four donors, those not shared had lower generation probabilities.

Per germline, CDR1 SGHTA and CDR2 FQGNSA. The CDR3 has 15 amino acids. V was pared by 3 bases and J by 0 bases, with 12 bases between. Profiled with immunoSEQ multiplex PCR; TCRdb holds only in-frame clones, not every one. The profile shows 1.5 million to 2.5 million clones, approximately 94% of them singletons. The naive CD8 population came from CD45RO-negative cells selected for CCR7, without terminally differentiated effector memory CD45RA+ cells. The gene calls are TRBV7-2 and TRBJ2-7; D remains ambiguous. Sequenced sample: naive CD8+ T cells sorted from blood. This receptor was taken from a man between 18 and 35 years old in good health. CDR3 in DNA: TGTGCCAGCAGCTTGGGCGCCCCTTTCTCCTACGAGCAGTACTTC. Translating gives CASSLGAPFSYEQYF. The full variable domain, with the rest looked up from reference TRBV7-2 and TRBJ2-7, is GAGVSQSPSNKVTEKGKDVELRCDPISGHTALYWYRQSLGQGLEFLIYFQGNSAPDKSGLPSDRFSAERTGGSVSTLTIQRTQQEDSAVYLCASSLGAPFSYEQYFGPGTRLTVT.